This T cell receptor beta chain was sequenced in a study of shared clonotypes between healthy human individuals. Study-wide context: A couple of women and a few men aged 18 to 49 made up the donors. The study, taken as a whole, reports: In a few donors, around 4.8% of naive CD4 clonotypes appeared in common. Larger richness was generally estimated for naive than memory subsets.

As concerns this clone: Antigen: not known. Within the sample, other DNA sequences also encode this same CDR3.

Produced via immunoSEQ multiplex PCR; TCRdb's table is partial and in-frame only. This sample has some 1.5 million clones; approximately 98% occur once, and the top ten carry roughly 0.4%. Per the germline V gene, CDR1 is SGHRS and CDR2 is YFSETQ. The CDR3 has 13 amino acids. Trimming took off 0 bases at V and 8 bases at J, with 8 bases between the two ends. The TCR comes from a man in his thirties or forties in good health. Sequenced material: naive CD4+ T cells sorted from blood. Documented subset: CD45RA+ positively selected. The V and J genes are TRBV5-1 and TRBJ2-2; D not certain. CDR3 region: CASSLEGSGELFF. DNA for the CDR3: TGCGCCAGCAGCTTGGAAGGGTCTGGGGAGCTGTTTTTT.